This T cell receptor (beta chain) comes out of a study of HIV-infected patients and healthy controls. The ends were cut back, 3 bases at V and 9 bases at J, with 9 bases in the middle. This CDR3 comprises 12 residues. CDR1 is SNHLY, CDR2 FYNNEI, per germline. TCRdb processed the 5' RACE reads anew with MiXCR; each CDR3 protein has one entry. The sample includes roughly 20,000 distinct CDR3 sequences, around 19% of them seen just once. The TCR sequence derives from a human donor in good health. Sequenced material: CD8+ T cells from blood. The chain joins TRBV2 to TRBJ2-1; D gene uncertain. The CDR3 DNA follows: TGTGCCAGCAGTGAGGACGAGGCTGAGCAGTTCTTC. Translation: CASSEDEAEQFF.